The 12 T cell receptor beta chains in this list originate from one sample, sequenced in a study of blood T cell repertoires in COVID-19. The data were produced by immunoSEQ multiplex PCR, yet TCRdb's version contains in-frame clones alone and is incomplete. Of around 190,000 clones listed, around 83% were seen once; the top ten hold about 5%. The sequenced sample was peripheral blood. The source is a woman of 80 years or more with acute or convalescent COVID-19.

The chain recombines TRBV7-6 with TRBJ2-5; TRBD2 aligns across 9 bases. The CDR3 is made up of 19 amino acids. V was pared by 4 bases and J by 3 bases, with 18 bases of the junction left unmatched. The germline V gene has CDR1 SGHVS and CDR2 FNYEAQ. CDR3 residues: CASSSPASGNFSFKETQYF. Here the CDR3 DNA reads TGTGCCAGCAGCTCCCCTGCTAGCGGGAATTTTTCATTTAAAGAGACCCAGTACTTC.

The CDR3 DNA is TGTGCCAGCAGCCTAAACCAGCGGAGCATTCAGTACTTC. Translating it yields CASSLNQRSIQYF. The chain couples TRBV7-6 to TRBJ2-4; D is possibly TRBD2 (5 bases). The CDR3 loop spans 13 amino acids. Germline V CDR1 and CDR2: SGHVS, FNYEAQ. V was trimmed by 5 bases and J by 9 bases, leaving 14 bases between them. The whole variable domain, remainder taken from reference TRBV7-6 and TRBJ2-4, is GAGVSQSPRYKVTKRGQDVALRCDPISGHVSLYWYRQALGQGPEFLTYFNYEAQQDKSGLPNDRFSAERPEGSISTLTIQRTEQRDSAMYRCASSLNQRSIQYFGAGTRLSVL.

This clone is a singleton in its sample. The V call is TRBV25-1, the J call TRBJ1-2; D is unclear. The CDR3 has 14 residues. Deletions cut 7 bases from V and 0 bases from J, with 12 bases between. Per the germline V gene, CDR1 is MGHDK and CDR2 is SYGVNS. This chain's CDR3 is CASTSEAANYGYTF. CDR3 nucleotide sequence: TGTGCCAGCACCTCGGAGGCGGCTAACTATGGCTACACCTTC.

The gene calls are TRBV11-2 and TRBJ1-2; D is unclear. Germline V gives CDR1 SGHAT, CDR2 FQNNGV. CDR3 length equals 13 residues. V was trimmed by 1 base and J by 4 bases, leaving 7 bases between them. The CDR3 sequence: CASSLGLAYGYTF. CDR3 nucleotide sequence: TGTGCCAGCAGCTTAGGGCTTGCCTATGGCTACACCTTC.

The gene calls are TRBV4-2 and TRBJ2-1; 7 bases are shared with TRBD2. The J segment lost 0 bases and the V segment lost 4 bases, leaving 9 bases of the junction unmatched. Looked up from germline, CDR1 is LGHNA and CDR2 is YNFKEQ. This CDR3 contains 17 residues. The CDR3 DNA is TGTGCCAGCAGCCTCCATCCCCTAGCGGACTCCTACAATGAGCAGTTCTTC. It yields the protein CASSLHPLADSYNEQFF.

The DNA for the CDR3 is TGTGCCAGCAGCTTACTGACAGGTAACGAGCAGTACTTC. It specifies CASSLLTGNEQYF. V gene TRBV5-5 combines with J gene TRBJ2-7, with TRBD1 as a possible D gene (6 bases). CDR3 size: 13 residues. Germline CDR1 is SGHKS and CDR2 is YYEKEE (reference sequence). V was clipped by 2 bases and J by 5 bases, with 11 bases between them.

This rearrangement joins TRBV2 to TRBJ1-2; D is uncertain. The CDR3 is 11 residues long. The V end was cut by 8 bases, the J end by 7 bases, with 11 bases between. Germline CDR1 reads SNHLY; CDR2 reads FYNNEI. CDR3 bases: TGTGCCAGCGCAGAATACACTGGCTACACCTTC. Protein: CASAEYTGYTF. Supplemented by reference TRBV2 and TRBJ1-2, the full variable domain reads EPEVTQTPSHQVTQMGQEVILRCVPISNHLYFYWYRQILGQKVEFLVSFYNNEISEKSEIFDDQFSVERPDGSNFTLKIRSTKLEDSAMYFCASAEYTGYTFGSGTRLTVV.

This clone appeared a few times. This chain connects TRBV15 to TRBJ2-7; D is unresolved. The CDR3 length is 11 residues. Trimming pared 8 bases from V and 2 bases from J, leaving 7 bases between. The germline V gene has CDR1 LNHNV and CDR2 YYDKDF (reference sequence). The CDR3 loop reads CATGSTYEQYF. The CDR3 DNA sequence: TGTGCCACCGGCTCCACCTACGAGCAGTACTTC.

The table lists this clone with a count of one. V gene TRBV7-2 combines with J gene TRBJ2-2; D ambiguous. Trimming cost V 1 base and J 0 bases, with 9 bases left between them. This CDR3 is 16 amino acids long. Germline V gene sequence: CDR1 SGHTA, CDR2 FQGNSA. The CDR3: CASSLVPVTNTGELFF. Here the CDR3 DNA reads TGTGCCAGCAGCTTAGTTCCGGTCACGAACACCGGGGAGCTGTTTTTT.

This rearrangement joins TRBV6-5 to TRBJ2-3, with 9 bases aligning to TRBD2. CDR3 length: 16 amino acids. V gave up 0 bases and J gave up 6 bases; unmatched junction bases: 7. From germline, CDR1 is MNHEY and CDR2 SVGAGI. CDR3 protein: CASSYSKSGRLDTQYF. CDR3 sequence (DNA): TGTGCCAGCAGTTACTCGAAAAGCGGGAGGCTGGATACGCAGTATTTT.

This clone appeared a few times. The chain carries TRBV6-5 and TRBJ1-2; 12 nucleotides line up with TRBD1. Trimming at V came to 3 bases and at J to 8 bases, leaving 4 bases not matched to a gene. CDR3 length: 14 amino acids. Germline V gives CDR1 MNHEY, CDR2 SVGAGI. The CDR3 DNA sequence: TGTGCCAGCAGTTATGGGACAGGGGGCCGCGGCTACACCTTC. Translation gives CASSYGTGGRGYTF.

The chain is built from TRBV7-6 and TRBJ2-1; tentative D call: TRBD2 (5 bases). Trimming removed 5 bases from V and 9 bases from J, with 14 bases in between. Germline CDR1 reads SGHVS; CDR2 reads FNYEAQ. The CDR3 spans 13 residues. This CDR3 is CASSAERGLEQFF. CDR3 nucleotides: TGTGCCAGCAGCGCGGAACGGGGTCTTGAGCAGTTCTTC.